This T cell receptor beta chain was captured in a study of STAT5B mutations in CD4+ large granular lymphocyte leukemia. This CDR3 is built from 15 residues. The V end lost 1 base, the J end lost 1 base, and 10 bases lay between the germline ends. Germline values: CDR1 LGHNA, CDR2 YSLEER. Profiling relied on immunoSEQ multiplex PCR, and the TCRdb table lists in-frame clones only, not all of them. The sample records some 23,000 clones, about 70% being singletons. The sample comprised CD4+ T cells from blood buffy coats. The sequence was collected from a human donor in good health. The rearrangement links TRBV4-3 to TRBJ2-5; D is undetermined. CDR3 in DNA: TGCGCCAGCAGCCAAGCCCGACGGGTCCAAGAGACCCAGTACTTC. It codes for CASSQARRVQETQYF.